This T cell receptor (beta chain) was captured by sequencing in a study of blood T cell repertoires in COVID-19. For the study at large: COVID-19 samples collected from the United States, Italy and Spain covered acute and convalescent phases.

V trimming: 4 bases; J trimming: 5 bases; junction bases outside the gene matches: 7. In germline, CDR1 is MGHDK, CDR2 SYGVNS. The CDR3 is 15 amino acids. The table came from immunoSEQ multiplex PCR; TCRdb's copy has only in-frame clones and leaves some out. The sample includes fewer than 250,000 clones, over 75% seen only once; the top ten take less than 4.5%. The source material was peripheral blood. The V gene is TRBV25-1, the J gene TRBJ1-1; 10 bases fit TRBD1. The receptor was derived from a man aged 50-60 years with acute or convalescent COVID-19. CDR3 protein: CASSAPGTGATEAFF. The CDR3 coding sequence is TGTGCCAGCAGTGCCCCCGGGACAGGGGCTACTGAAGCTTTCTTT.